The next 23 T cell receptor beta chains were all read from a single sample in a study of blood T cell repertoires in COVID-19. Sequencing used immunoSEQ multiplex PCR; TCRdb keeps in-frame clones, though not all of them. The table records around 99,000 clones, around 88% of them present only once. The sequenced sample consisted of peripheral blood. These receptor sequences come from a man aged 50-60 years with active or convalescent COVID-19.

This chain links TRBV29-1 with TRBJ1-1; 8 bases agree with TRBD1. This CDR3 region has 13 residues. CDR1 and CDR2 (germline): SQVTM, ANQGSEA. After removal of 4 bases from V and 3 bases from J, the junction contained 4 bases not matched to a gene. DNA for the CDR3: TGCAGCGTTGTTACAGGGGGGCACACTGAAGCTTTCTTT. It yields the protein CSVVTGGHTEAFF.

The J gene is TRBJ1-5, the V gene TRBV19; no definite D call. The CDR3 has 15 residues. Trimming pared 7 bases from V and 3 bases from J, leaving 16 bases between. Germline V gene data show CDR1 as LNHDA and CDR2 as SQIVND (reference sequence). In DNA form, the CDR3 reads TGTGCCAGTACAGGAACAACTCGATACAATCAGCCCCAGCATTTT. Protein: CASTGTTRYNQPQHF.

This clone was recorded only once. This chain links TRBV18 with TRBJ1-1; TRBD1 might be the D (5 bases). Trimming removed 6 bases at V and 9 bases at J, with 14 bases between. The CDR3 consists of 12 residues. CDR1 and CDR2 (germline): KGHSH, LQKENI. The CDR3, as DNA: TGTGCCAGCTCCCCAGGAGGGGTAAAAGCTTTCTTT. It is translated as CASSPGGVKAFF.

CDR3 protein: CASSPQLARPYEQYF. CDR3 in DNA: TGTGCCAGCAGCCCGCAACTAGCGCGCCCCTACGAGCAGTACTTC. V is TRBV7-8 and J is TRBJ2-7, with 7 bases aligning to TRBD2. Trimming cost V 5 bases and J 2 bases; bases outside gene matches: 9. The CDR3 runs to 15 residues. Germline V gives CDR1 SGHVS, CDR2 FQNEAQ.

The genes are TRBV30 and TRBJ2-5; a weak D match, TRBD2 (7 bases). Germline CDR1 GTSNPN, CDR2 SVGIG (reference sequence). V lost 5 bases and J lost 0, with 10 bases in between. The CDR3 contains 13 residues. CDR3 nucleotides: TGTGCCTGGGGGGGGGACAACCAAGAGACCCAGTACTTC. It yields the protein CAWGGDNQETQYF. Full variable domain (missing parts from reference TRBV30 and TRBJ2-5): SQTIHQWPATLVQPVGSPLSLECTVEGTSNPNLYWYRQAAGRGLQLLFYSVGIGQISSEVPQNLSASRPQDRQFILSSKKLLLSDSGFYLCAWGGDNQETQYFGPGTRLLVL.

The chain has TRBV11-2 and TRBJ2-3, with 8 bases fitting TRBD2. The CDR3 runs 16 residues. Germline assignment: CDR1 SGHAT and CDR2 FQNNGV. V was pared by 3 bases and J by 0 bases, with 5 bases of the junction left unmatched. The CDR3 region is CASSFSGRVSTDTQYF. CDR3 coding DNA: TGTGCCAGCAGCTTTTCCGGGAGGGTCAGCACAGATACGCAGTATTTT.

V and J are TRBV27 and TRBJ1-5, with D tentatively TRBD1 (5 bases). The CDR3 has 13 residues. Trimming removed 6 bases at V and 4 bases at J, with 10 bases between. From germline, CDR1 is MNHEY and CDR2 SMNVEV (reference sequence). Here the CDR3 reads CASSPGQNQPQHF. The CDR3 DNA is TGTGCCAGCAGCCCAGGGCAGAATCAGCCCCAGCATTTT.

The V call is TRBV29-1, the J call TRBJ2-3; no reliable D call. Germline-derived CDR1 and CDR2 are SQVTM and ANQGSEA. The V and J ends lost 3 bases and 2 bases respectively, with 9 bases between them. This CDR3 has 13 amino acids. The CDR3 region is CSVDSIFTDTQYF. The CDR3 DNA reads as TGCAGCGTTGATTCTATCTTCACAGATACGCAGTATTTT.

This clone was observed a single time. The chain combines TRBV9 with TRBJ1-2; 8 bases are shared with TRBD1. Germline V gene data show CDR1 as SGDLS and CDR2 as YYNGEE. CDR3 size: 16 residues. V dropped 3 bases and J dropped 4; count of bases not matched to a gene: 11. This CDR3 reads CASSAGRTGFVYGYTF. The CDR3 nucleotides are TGTGCCAGCAGCGCCGGAAGGACAGGGTTCGTCTATGGCTACACCTTC.

This chain connects TRBV5-5 to TRBJ1-5; a possible D gene is TRBD1 (6 bases). Germline CDR1 SGHKS, CDR2 YYEKEE (reference sequence). The CDR3 length is 15 residues. V lost 4 bases and J 1 base, leaving 12 bases between the germline ends. In nucleotides, the CDR3 is TGTGCCAGCAGCGGGGGCCAGACCAGCAATCAGCCCCAGCATTTT. It codes for CASSGGQTSNQPQHF.

This rearrangement joins TRBV25-1 to TRBJ1-1; D is unresolved. Germline loops: CDR1 MGHDK, CDR2 SYGVNS. V was clipped by 5 bases and J by 6 bases, with 19 bases between them. This CDR3 region has 15 residues. The DNA for the CDR3 is TGTGCCAGCAGTCCCAAGGAGCTCCTCTCGGCTGAAGCTTTCTTT. As protein: CASSPKELLSAEAFF.

The chain carries TRBV24-1 and TRBJ2-2; D is perhaps TRBD2 (5 bases). Germline V gene sequence: CDR1 KGHDR, CDR2 SFDVKD. The germline V and J ends were trimmed by 3 bases and 5 bases, with 12 bases remaining between them. The CDR3 is made up of 15 amino acids. The CDR3, as DNA: TGTGCCACCAGTGATCCGGGAAGAAGGACCGGGGAGCTGTTTTTT. This gives the protein CATSDPGRRTGELFF.

The chain recombines TRBV29-1 with TRBJ2-7, with D perhaps TRBD1 (5 bases). V dropped 2 bases and J dropped 3 bases, with 14 bases sitting between them. The CDR3 is made up of 14 amino acids. In germline, CDR1 is SQVTM, CDR2 ANQGSEA. The CDR3 protein is CSVENPTENYEQYF. The DNA of the CDR3 is TGCAGCGTTGAAAACCCGACAGAAAACTACGAGCAGTACTTC.

The rearrangement links TRBV11-2 to TRBJ2-1, with 7 bases that match TRBD1. Looked up from germline, CDR1 is SGHAT and CDR2 is FQNNGV. CDR3 length: 13 residues. J was trimmed by 7 bases and V by 5 bases; bases with no gene match: 5. In DNA, the CDR3 is TGTGCCAGCAGCACACGACAGGGAAATGAGCAGTTCTTC. Its translation: CASSTRQGNEQFF.

The chain recombines TRBV4-3 with TRBJ1-2; D is possibly TRBD1 (6 bases). The CDR3 is 17 residues long. V gave up 3 bases and J gave up 0 bases, with 17 bases separating them. CDR1 is LGHNA, CDR2 YSLEER, per germline. The CDR3, as DNA: TGCGCCAGCAGCCACCGCCGTCCGACAGGCCCTAACTATGGCTACACCTTC. Encoded protein: CASSHRRPTGPNYGYTF.

This rearrangement joins TRBV6-5 to TRBJ2-3; unclear D gene. The CDR3 is 13 amino acids. The V and J ends lost 6 bases and 3 bases respectively, with 10 bases between them. Germline CDR1 MNHEY, CDR2 SVGAGI. Written as DNA, the CDR3 is TGTGCCAGCAGGCGCGGTGGGACAGATACGCAGTATTTT. Translating it yields CASRRGGTDTQYF.

The chain carries TRBV27 and TRBJ2-7; possible D gene TRBD1, 6 bases. CDR1 and CDR2 from the germline V gene are MNHEY and SMNVEV (reference sequence). V lost 6 bases, J lost 5 bases, and 11 bases lay in between. The CDR3 is 12 residues long. CDR3 in DNA: TGTGCCAGCAGGAAACAGGGTCACGAGCAGTACTTC. Protein product: CASRKQGHEQYF.

The V and J genes are TRBV28 and TRBJ1-1, with TRBD1 identical over 8 bases. The germline gives CDR1 MDHEN, CDR2 SYDVKM. The CDR3 extends over 13 amino acids. V lost 6 bases, J lost 4 bases, and 4 bases stayed unmatched. CDR3 amino acids: CASRPGQVTEAFF. The CDR3 DNA reads as TGTGCCAGCAGACCGGGACAGGTCACTGAAGCTTTCTTT.

This chain links TRBV18 with TRBJ1-2; 8 nucleotides align to TRBD1. CDR3 length equals 15 residues. V was pared by 5 bases and J by 5 bases, with 10 bases of the junction left unmatched. Germline values: CDR1 KGHSH, CDR2 LQKENI. The CDR3: CASSDAGGVTYGYTF. As DNA, the CDR3 is TGTGCCAGCTCAGATGCAGGGGGCGTTACGTATGGCTACACCTTC.

This sequence joins TRBV25-1 and TRBJ1-1, with D perhaps matching TRBD1 (6 bases). This CDR3 contains 14 residues. Germline assignment: CDR1 MGHDK and CDR2 SYGVNS. The V gene lost 7 bases and the J gene lost 1 base, with 13 bases spanning the gap. The CDR3 reads CASTTYRENTEAFF. CDR3 bases: TGTGCCAGCACCACTTACAGGGAGAACACTGAAGCTTTCTTT.

The chain couples TRBV6-2 or TRBV6-3 to TRBJ2-1, with 15 bases that match TRBD2. The CDR3 extends over 17 amino acids. Unmatched junction bases numbered 4, after V lost 6 bases and J lost 1 base. CDR1 MNHEY and CDR2 SVGEGT come from the germline V gene. The CDR3 protein is CASSPGLAGGSYNEQFF. The DNA for the CDR3 is TGTGCCAGCAGCCCCGGACTAGCGGGAGGGTCCTACAATGAGCAGTTCTTC.

The chain has TRBV18 and TRBJ2-7; TRBD2 aligns across 11 bases. This CDR3 is 15 amino acids long. J lost 2 bases, V lost 3 bases, and 3 bases had no gene match. CDR1 and CDR2 (germline): KGHSH, LQKENI. DNA of the CDR3: TGTGCCAGCTCACCCGGGACTAGCGGCGCCTACGAGCAGTACTTC. As protein: CASSPGTSGAYEQYF.

The gene calls are TRBV18 and TRBJ1-5; D ambiguous. CDR1 KGHSH and CDR2 LQKENI come from the germline V gene. This CDR3 has 17 amino acids. The germline V and J ends were trimmed by 6 bases and 0 bases, with 18 bases remaining between them. The CDR3 loop is CASSLTAIQDSNQPQHF. The CDR3 DNA sequence: TGTGCCAGCTCGCTTACCGCGATTCAAGATAGCAATCAGCCCCAGCATTTT.